This T cell receptor (beta chain) was recovered during a study of blood T cell repertoires in COVID-19. In terms of age and location, participants ranged from roughly 18 to 95 years and lived in about two dozen US areas. CDR3 length: 12 amino acids. Germline V CDR1 and CDR2: SEHNR, FQNEAQ (reference sequence). Trimming removed 5 bases at V and 5 bases at J, with 6 bases between. Some clones are missing from TCRdb's copy, which holds only in-frame ones; the method was immunoSEQ multiplex PCR. The data hold some 510,000 clones, with roughly 90% observed a single time. The source is a woman in her thirties or forties who had recovered from COVID-19. This chain connects TRBV7-9 to TRBJ2-2; D gene uncertain. The sequenced material came from PBMCs or T cells enriched from blood (not recorded which). The CDR3 DNA sequence: TGTGCCAGCAGCCAACGGACCGGGGAGCTGTTTTTT. Its protein is CASSQRTGELFF.